The rows below give T cell receptor beta chains drawn from one sample of a study of cytomegalovirus exposure and HLA in healthy donors. Profiling relied on immunoSEQ multiplex PCR, and the TCRdb table lists in-frame clones only, not all of them. The sample lists 60,000 to 90,000 clones, about two thirds seen once, with roughly 7.6% in the top ten. Sequenced sample: PBMCs. Receptors originate from a man aged 40-49 years in good health and CMV-seropositive. CDR3s include the opening cysteine and the closing phenylalanine or tryptophan. D genes are given only for firm matches. Clone size is given for some rows only: seen once, a few or many times, or a class if the clone is expanded.

size	D	V	J	CDR3
NA	TRBD1	TRBV5-6	TRBJ1-1	CASSFGAGTAVTEAFF
NA	TRBD1	TRBV15	TRBJ2-2	CATSRVAGTGAGELFF
NA	TRBD1	TRBV2	TRBJ1-2	CASRTGTGFGYTF
NA	TRBD1	TRBV7-9	TRBJ2-7	CASSLGRDRRPYEQYF
NA	NA	TRBV4-1	TRBJ1-3	CASSQLRTAGSGNTIYF
once	TRBD1	TRBV7-9	TRBJ2-4	CASSLAPAGQGNIQYF
NA	TRBD1	TRBV28	TRBJ1-4	CASSPGTGFNEKLFF
NA	NA	TRBV28	TRBJ2-7	CASSFRGASYEQYF
NA	TRBD1	TRBV29-1	TRBJ1-6	CSVAIGQGANSPLHF
few	TRBD1	TRBV30	TRBJ2-1	CAWSPPTGANEQFF
NA	TRBD2	TRBV29-1	TRBJ2-5	CSVEKAGGGQETQYF
NA	NA	TRBV30	TRBJ1-1	CAWSVQEAEAFF
NA	TRBD1	TRBV5-1	TRBJ2-5	CASSFGQGQETQYF
few	NA	TRBV6-5	TRBJ1-2	CASSVTQVHRGYTF
NA	NA	TRBV7-3	TRBJ2-2	CASSLVQGSAGELFF
NA	NA	TRBV16	TRBJ1-2	CASSRAGPGYGYTF
NA	NA	TRBV13	TRBJ2-1	CASSFRQASSYNEQFF
NA	NA	TRBV7-9	TRBJ2-5	CASSFLGGNQETQYF
NA	NA	TRBV7-9	TRBJ2-3	CASSRQSTDTQYF
NA	NA	TRBV5-4	TRBJ2-5	CASSLIRSAETQYF
once	NA	TRBV4-1	TRBJ1-1	CASSQDRAGAQNTEAFF
NA	NA	TRBV7-9	TRBJ1-4	CASSLEPGNEKLFF
NA	NA	TRBV11-1	TRBJ1-1	CASSIAGQMNTEAFF
NA	TRBD2	TRBV30	TRBJ2-7	CAWTGTSGPYEQYF
few	NA	TRBV19	TRBJ2-1	CASSAGGALGEQFF
NA	NA	TRBV7-9	TRBJ1-1	CASSAGWANTEAFF
NA	TRBD2	TRBV11-2	TRBJ2-5	CASSLEGGRRAETQYF
NA	TRBD2	TRBV6-5	TRBJ2-7	CASSSGGAPYEQYF
few	TRBD1	TRBV5-6	TRBJ1-1	CASSPTGTTEAFF
few	NA	TRBV30	TRBJ2-5	CAWSRGGETQYF
NA	TRBD2	TRBV2	TRBJ2-7	CASSDLAGEPYEQYF
NA	NA	TRBV2	TRBJ1-3	CASRIAHGGDTIYF
many	NA	TRBV2	TRBJ1-4	CASSEGGLNEKLFF
NA	TRBD1	TRBV5-4	TRBJ1-2	CASSPGTAYGYTF
NA	TRBD1	TRBV28	TRBJ1-1	CASSLAPGGQVAFF
few	TRBD1	TRBV19	TRBJ1-2	CASSNPGQGLGYTF
NA	TRBD1	TRBV15	TRBJ1-4	CATSPGGHEKLFF